The T cell receptor (beta chain) under discussion was sequenced for a study of blood T cell repertoires in COVID-19. Looking at the study overall: Italy, Spain and the United States were the sources of the convalescent and acute COVID-19 samples. Sample material is recorded as cDNA or gDNA derived from T cells, B-cell-depleted T cells, or PBMCs.

The CDR3 contains 13 residues. CDR1 SGHTA and CDR2 FQGNSA come from the germline V gene. Trimming took 1 base from V and 1 from J, leaving 4 bases between them. During active infection, Seattle patients enrolled and were then monitored through disease. Original analysis: Reference gene primer amplification in the assay estimated nucleated cell counts. The repertoire was sequenced with immunoSEQ multiplex PCR; TCRdb's copy has only in-frame clones and lacks some. Clone size and V and J calls were adopted from that table, with D and trimming inferred from the DNA. The sample holds roughly 75,000 clones; around 88% are singletons and the top ten take around 6%.

Sequenced: peripheral blood. The genes are TRBV7-2 and TRBJ1-1; D gene unclear. This receptor was taken from a man at least 80 years old with COVID-19, enrolled during active disease. In DNA form, the CDR3 reads TGTGCCAGCAGCTTAGTCCAGAACACTGAAGCTTTCTTT. This codes for CASSLVQNTEAFF. The whole variable domain, remainder taken from reference TRBV7-2 and TRBJ1-1, is GAGVSQSPSNKVTEKGKDVELRCDPISGHTALYWYRQSLGQGLEFLIYFQGNSAPDKSGLPSDRFSAERTGGSVSTLTIQRTQQEDSAVYLCASSLVQNTEAFFGQGTRLTVV.